This T cell receptor (beta chain) emerged from a study of T-cell reconstitution after alpha-beta-depleted transplantation in children. A TCRbeta library incorporating unique molecular identifiers was prepared. TCRdb redid the calling of the PCR reads with MiXCR, one entry per CDR3 protein. Counted here are about 210,000 distinct CDR3 sequences, roughly 18% occurring once; the ten biggest clones make up around two fifths. The CDR3 extends over 13 amino acids. In germline, CDR1 is LGHNA, CDR2 YSLEER. The ends lost 2 bases at V and 10 bases at J; junction bases unmatched: 4. Study outcomes and limitations: Expanded graft clones numbering several hundred reportedly gave rise to alpha-beta T cells about two months after transplant. One year after transplant, T-cell counts and diversity came mostly from newly produced T cells. The high TCRbeta diversity at day 60 in some patients came from surviving recipient T cells and thymic progenitors.

About this clonotype: Its matching antigen is unknown.

The sequence was obtained from a male patient between 2 and 10 years old who had a stem cell transplant for acute lymphoblastic leukemia, so the T cells may come from the graft donor. The gene calls are TRBV4-3 and TRBJ1-4; 7 nucleotides agree with TRBD1. The sample in question was PBMCs, mostly from graft donor cells, obtained 360 days after TCRalphabeta/CD19-depleted stem cell transplant. CDR3 DNA: TGCGCCAGCAGCCAATCCCGGACAGGAAAACTGTTTTTT. Amino acids: CASSQSRTGKLFF.